What follows are 5 T cell receptor beta chains derived from one specimen sequenced in a study of blood T cell repertoires in COVID-19. Libraries were prepared by immunoSEQ multiplex PCR; TCRdb keeps only in-frame clonotypes and omits some of them. The sample shows a few hundred thousand clones, around 92% of them seen only once. Sample: peripheral blood. These receptors originate from a woman under 40 with COVID-19, enrolled during active disease.

The chain is built from TRBV9 and TRBJ1-2; TRBD1 agrees at 7 bases. Losses at the gene ends were 3 bases for V and 6 bases for J; bases not matched to a gene: 5. Germline V lookup: CDR1 SGDLS, CDR2 YYNGEE. The CDR3 sequence is 13 residues long. Here the CDR3 reads CASSDGTENGYTF. CDR3 bases: TGTGCCAGCAGCGACGGGACAGAAAATGGCTACACCTTC.

The chain links TRBV5-1 to TRBJ2-7; TRBD1 aligns across 7 bases. The CDR3 contains 13 residues. Germline V gives CDR1 SGHRS, CDR2 YFSETQ. The ends lost 0 bases at V and 7 bases at J; junction bases unmatched: 4. The DNA for the CDR3 is TGCGCCAGCAGCTTGGGACAGGGATTAGAGCAGTACTTC. It codes for CASSLGQGLEQYF.

The CDR3 sequence is CASSRTGGRQPQHF. CDR3 nucleotides: TGTGCCAGCAGTCGAACAGGGGGCCGGCAGCCCCAGCATTTT. The chain uses TRBV6-5 and TRBJ1-5, with 9 positions matching TRBD1. V gave up 5 bases and J gave up 7 bases; unmatched junction bases: 6. The CDR3 has 14 amino acids. CDR1 and CDR2 from the germline V gene are MNHEY and SVGAGI.

In the case of this clone: The same CDR3 also results from other DNA sequences found in this sample. The rearrangement uses TRBV5-1 and TRBJ1-1, with a possible D match to TRBD1 (5 bases). With 0 bases removed from V and 1 base from J, the gap between germline ends came to 7 bases. The V gene's germline CDR1 is SGHRS and CDR2 YFSETQ. The CDR3 has 14 amino acids. CDR3 amino acids: CASSLAGGNTEAFF. The CDR3 coding sequence is TGCGCCAGCAGCTTGGCGGGGGGGAACACTGAAGCTTTCTTT.

This rearrangement joins TRBV15 to TRBJ2-1; TRBD2 agrees at 11 bases. Trimming took 1 base from V and 13 from J; bases not matched to a gene: 6. The CDR3 is 14 amino acids. The germline CDR1 and CDR2 sequences are LNHNV and YYDKDF (reference sequence). The chain's CDR3 is CATSRVMTSGDQFF. The CDR3 nucleotides are TGTGCCACCAGCAGAGTGATGACTAGCGGGGATCAGTTCTTC.